This T cell receptor (beta chain) was obtained from a study of CD8 T cells in ankylosing spondylitis. On this clonotype itself: Its cognate antigen is unknown.

Trimming left V 3 bases short and J 3 bases short, with 15 bases between. The CDR3 contains 16 residues. In germline, CDR1 is SEHNR, CDR2 FQNEAQ (reference sequence). TCRdb re-called the 5' RACE reads through MiXCR, storing one row per CDR3 protein. The sample contains 800,000 to 900,000 distinct CDR3 sequences, 10% to 15% of which appear only once. Regarding the study as a whole: CD8+ by phenotype, disease-linked clones were relatively rare in peripheral blood. Ankylosing spondylitis blood appeared to be characterized by a TCR beta motif of roughly eight highly homologous variants.

The receptor was derived from a male donor with ankylosing spondylitis. Sequencing was carried out using blood, either unsorted or a sorted T cell fraction (not recorded which). This chain connects TRBV7-9 to TRBJ2-4; D unclear. CDR3 amino acids: CASSFRTESGKNIQYF. CDR3 bases: TGTGCCAGCAGCTTCCGGACGGAATCAGGCAAAAACATTCAGTACTTC.